The present entry profiles one T cell receptor (beta chain) with its context. Its antigen is currently unknown. The data were taken from a study of long-term antiretroviral therapy in people with HIV. Study-wide results and limits: The repertoire was dominated at all time points by clones expanded before ART. Controls had broader CDR3 length ranges than HIV repertoires did.

This CDR3 region has 12 residues. The germline V gene has CDR1 MDHEN and CDR2 SYDVKM. The V end lost 3 bases, the J end lost 4 bases, and 6 bases lay between the germline ends. An immunoSEQ assay, version v3.0, was performed at survey level. Profiling relied on immunoSEQ multiplex PCR, and the TCRdb table lists in-frame clones only, not all of them. Of roughly 12,000 clones in the sample, around 77% were seen once. The chain uses TRBV28 and TRBJ1-2; D not certain. Material: unsorted PBMCs, obtained 0.8 years before starting antiretroviral therapy. The source of this sequence is a woman aged 40 to 50 with HIV. DNA for the CDR3: TGTGCCAGCAGTTTTGGGTCCTATGGCTACACCTTC. This translates into CASSFGSYGYTF.